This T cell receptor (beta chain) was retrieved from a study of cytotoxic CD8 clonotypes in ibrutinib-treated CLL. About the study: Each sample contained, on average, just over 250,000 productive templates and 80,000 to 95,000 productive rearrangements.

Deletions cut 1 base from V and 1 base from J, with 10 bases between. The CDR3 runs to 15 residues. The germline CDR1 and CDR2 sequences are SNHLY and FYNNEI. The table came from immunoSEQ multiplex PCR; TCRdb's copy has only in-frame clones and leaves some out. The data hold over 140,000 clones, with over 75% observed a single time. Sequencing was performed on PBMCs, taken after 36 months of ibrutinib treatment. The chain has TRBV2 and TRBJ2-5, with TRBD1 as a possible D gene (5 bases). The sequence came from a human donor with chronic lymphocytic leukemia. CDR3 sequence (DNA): TGTGCCAGCAGTGAAGGACAGATGGGCCAAGAGACCCAGTACTTC. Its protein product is CASSEGQMGQETQYF. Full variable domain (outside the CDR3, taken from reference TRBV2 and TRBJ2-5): EPEVTQTPSHQVTQMGQEVILRCVPISNHLYFYWYRQILGQKVEFLVSFYNNEISEKSEIFDDQFSVERPDGSNFTLKIRSTKLEDSAMYFCASSEGQMGQETQYFGPGTRLLVL.